Included here is one T cell receptor (beta chain) sequence, with context. Its antigen is unknown. The sequencing template was cDNA reverse transcribed from extracted RNA. Sequencing was performed with immunoSEQ multiplex PCR; in TCRdb, only in-frame clones are kept and a portion is missing. Here the sample spans about 150,000 clones, 50% to 65% being singletons. The CDR3 covers 13 residues. In germline, CDR1 is PRHDT, CDR2 FYEKMQ (reference sequence). The J segment lost 1 base and the V segment lost 6 bases, leaving 3 bases of the junction unmatched. Indicated treatment: oral pan-JAK inhibitor, 5-10 mg twice daily. As part of sample collection, lesional scalp punch biopsies and peripheral blood were taken from alopecia areata patients. The sample originates from a study of CD8+ T cells in alopecia areata. Whole-study findings and limits: Relative to normal scalp, lesional scalp, especially alopecia totalis/universalis, showed higher clonality. Many expanded lesional clones persisted during tofacitinib (in both scalp and blood). Within the top 100, expanded CD8+ clones significantly decreased with tofacitinib, as did scalp clonality.

The source was CD8+ T cells sorted from blood, collected at week 4, from a patient treated with tofacitinib. The chain employs TRBV13 and TRBJ2-7, with 7 bases identical to TRBD2. This TCR was recovered from a human donor with alopecia areata. CDR3 protein: CASSGGGSYEQYF. The DNA of the CDR3 is TGTGCCAGCAGTGGCGGGGGTTCCTACGAGCAGTACTTC.